This T cell receptor beta chain was recovered during a study of shared clonotypes between healthy human individuals. Overall study context: Each donor's CD4 naive and CD4 memory cells filled three plates apiece, CD8 naive two, and CD8 memory one.

The naive CD8 fraction comprised CD45RO-negative cells positively selected for CCR7 and excluded terminally differentiated effector memory CD45RA+ cells. The CDR3 contains 13 residues. The V and J ends lost 5 bases and 2 bases respectively, with 7 bases between them. CDR1 MDHEN and CDR2 SYDVKM come from the germline V gene. This clone has more than one count but fewer than ten. Other DNA sequences of this sample code for an identical CDR3. The assay was immunoSEQ multiplex PCR, and TCRdb's table has in-frame clones only and misses some. This sample has about 2.1 million clones; more than 85% occur once, and the top ten carry over 1.5%.

The source of this sequence is a man aged 18 to 29 in good health. Some clones in this sample may be carry-over from other donors' samples. The chain couples TRBV28 to TRBJ2-1; maybe TRBD1 (5 bases). Material: naive CD8+ T cells from PBMCs. CDR3 nucleotide sequence: TGTGCCAGCAGTCCAGGGCCCTACAATGAGCAGTTCTTC. Translation: CASSPGPYNEQFF.